Below are 16 T cell receptor beta chains sequenced from a single sample in a study of identical twins. TCRdb processed the 5' RACE reads anew with MiXCR; each CDR3 protein has one entry. This table has 400,000 or so distinct CDR3 sequences, approximately 8.8% appearing once. Sequencing was done on a sample of naive T cells sorted from blood. The receptors originated from a woman in her 50s in good health.

This chain uses TRBV7-6 with TRBJ1-6; 9 bases map to TRBD1. The CDR3 runs 14 residues. Germline values: CDR1 SGHVS, CDR2 FNYEAQ. Germline trimming cut 4 bases from V and 8 bases from J; bases unmatched to any gene: 3. The CDR3 region has the DNA TGTGCCAGCAGCTCCACAGGGGGCCATTCACCCCTCCACTTT. Residues: CASSSTGGHSPLHF.

The J gene is TRBJ2-7, the V gene TRBV7-9, with 10 positions matching TRBD1. With V trimmed by 3 bases and J by 2 bases, 7 bases remained unmatched. The CDR3 extends over 16 amino acids. The germline V gene has CDR1 SEHNR and CDR2 FQNEAQ (reference sequence). The CDR3 DNA is TGTGCCAGCAGCTTCCCCGGGACAGGGGATCCCTACGAGCAGTACTTC. Its protein is CASSFPGTGDPYEQYF.

V is TRBV2 and J is TRBJ2-1; 12 bases are a match to TRBD2. V gave up 8 bases and J gave up 7 bases; unmatched junction bases: 6. CDR3 size: 14 residues. Germline V lookup: CDR1 SNHLY, CDR2 FYNNEI. The CDR3 nucleotides read TGTGCCAGCGCGACTAGCGGGAGCGGGAATGAGCAGTTCTTC. It is translated as CASATSGSGNEQFF.

This clonotype was found a few times. This chain links TRBV27 with TRBJ2-7, with 12 positions matching TRBD2. The CDR3 extends over 18 amino acids. Germline assignment: CDR1 MNHEY and CDR2 SMNVEV (reference sequence). With V trimmed by 3 bases and J by 5 bases, 14 bases remained unmatched. The CDR3 region has the DNA TGTGCCAGCAGTTTCCCCAAGACTAGCGGGAGTCGGGTTCACGAGCAGTACGTC. Residues: CASSFPKTSGSRVHEQYV.

The chain uses TRBV7-9 and TRBJ2-1; maybe TRBD1 (6 bases). CDR1 SEHNR and CDR2 FQNEAQ come from the germline V gene (reference sequence). V lost 5 bases and J 5 bases, leaving 19 bases between the germline ends. The CDR3 extends over 16 amino acids. Written as DNA, the CDR3 is TGTGCCAGCAGCCTGAAACAGGGACGGGTTAACAATGAGCAGTTCTTC. It encodes CASSLKQGRVNNEQFF.

This clonotype was seen many times. The V and J genes are TRBV20-1 and TRBJ1-2; 8 bases match TRBD1. CDR1 is DFQATT and CDR2 is SNEGSKA in the germline V gene (reference sequence). Trimming removed 0 bases from V and 3 bases from J; junction bases left unmatched: 6. The CDR3 spans 15 residues. CDR3 region: CSARDLQGGDYGYTF. DNA for the CDR3: TGCAGTGCTAGAGACCTACAGGGGGGAGACTATGGCTACACCTTC.

This clonotype was seen many times. This chain connects TRBV6-5 to TRBJ1-1; unclear D gene. CDR3 length: 14 amino acids. V was clipped by 0 bases and J by 1 base, with 6 bases between them. Germline V lookup: CDR1 MNHEY, CDR2 SVGAGI. As DNA, the CDR3 is TGTGCCAGCAGTTACTCCACAGCGAACACTGAAGCTTTCTTT. This encodes CASSYSTANTEAFF.

This clonotype was counted only a few times. This chain uses TRBV18 with TRBJ2-1, with D possibly called TRBD1 or TRBD2 (5 bases each). CDR3 length equals 20 residues. Trimming shortened V by 1 base and J by 0 bases, and 22 bases separated the two germline ends. The V gene's germline CDR1 is KGHSH and CDR2 LQKENI. The CDR3 nucleotides are TGTGCCAGCTCACCACTCCCCTCATCCGGGGCAGGAGGCTCCTACAATGAGCAGTTCTTC. It encodes CASSPLPSSGAGGSYNEQFF. Filled out from reference TRBV18 and TRBJ2-1, the complete variable domain reads NAGVMQNPRHLVRRRGQEARLRCSPMKGHSHVYWYRQLPEEGLKFMVYLQKENIIDESGMPKERFSAEFPKEGPSILRIQQVVRGDSAAYFCASSPLPSSGAGGSYNEQFFGPGTRLTVL.

This clonotype appeared many times. The V gene is TRBV20-1, the J gene TRBJ2-7; TRBD1 agrees at 8 bases. V was clipped by 2 bases and J by 5 bases; unmatched bases: 8. The V gene's germline CDR1 is DFQATT and CDR2 SNEGSKA (reference sequence). The CDR3 spans 14 residues. The CDR3 DNA reads TGCAGTGCTAGAAATCAGGGGGCAAGAGACGAGCAGTACTTC. Translation gives CSARNQGARDEQYF.

This clonotype showed up just a few times. V usage is TRBV7-9 and J usage is TRBJ2-5; D ambiguous. The CDR3 covers 12 residues. V was shortened by 6 bases and J by 4 bases, with 9 bases between the two germline ends. Germline V gene data show CDR1 as SEHNR and CDR2 as FQNEAQ (reference sequence). CDR3 amino acids: CASSYDVETQYF. The DNA of the CDR3 is TGTGCCAGCAGTTATGACGTAGAGACCCAGTACTTC.

This chain uses TRBV5-6 with TRBJ1-4; the D is unclear. Germline assignment: CDR1 SGHDT and CDR2 YYEEEE. Trimming cost V 3 bases and J 10 bases, with 19 bases left between them. This CDR3 is built from 15 residues. The CDR3 is CASSSSGGLGRKLFF. The DNA for the CDR3 is TGTGCCAGCAGCTCGTCAGGAGGACTCGGGAGAAAACTGTTTTTT.

This chain connects TRBV20-1 to TRBJ2-1; D is unclear. CDR3 length: 15 residues. The germline V and J ends were trimmed by 8 bases and 5 bases, with 22 bases remaining between them. Germline-derived CDR1 and CDR2 are DFQATT and SNEGSKA (reference sequence). Here the CDR3 DNA reads TGCAGTTCCCCAGGAGACCGGGTTGGGGACAATGAGCAGTTCTTC. Its translation is CSSPGDRVGDNEQFF.

This clonotype appeared many times. The chain carries TRBV7-2 and TRBJ2-2, with D possibly matching TRBD1 (6 bases). Per germline, CDR1 SGHTA and CDR2 FQGNSA. Trimming took 3 bases from V and 5 from J, leaving 13 bases between them. CDR3 length: 15 residues. Written as DNA, the CDR3 is TGTGCCAGCAGCTTCAGGGACATCAGGACCGGGGAGCTGTTTTTT. Translation gives CASSFRDIRTGELFF. The full variable domain, completed using reference TRBV7-2 and TRBJ2-2, is GAGVSQSPSNKVTEKGKDVELRCDPISGHTALYWYRQSLGQGLEFLIYFQGNSAPDKSGLPSDRFSAERTGGSVSTLTIQRTQQEDSAVYLCASSFRDIRTGELFFGEGSRLTVL.

The J gene is TRBJ2-5, the V gene TRBV20-1; 7 nucleotides match TRBD1. The V gene end was trimmed by 5 bases and the J gene end by 2 bases; junction bases not matched to a gene: 17. CDR1 is DFQATT and CDR2 is SNEGSKA in the germline V gene (reference sequence). The CDR3 loop spans 17 amino acids. In nucleotides, the CDR3 is TGCAGTGCTGCCGGGACCAGGGGGACCGTGCCACAAGAGACCCAGTACTTC. Its protein product is CSAAGTRGTVPQETQYF.

The chain recombines TRBV6-6 with TRBJ1-5; D ambiguous. CDR1 MNHNY and CDR2 SVGAGI come from the germline V gene (reference sequence). V shed 6 bases and J shed 2 bases, with 14 bases lying between them. The CDR3 totals 15 residues. CDR3 bases: TGTGCCAGCAGAATTTATGGGGATGGCAATCAGCCCCAGCATTTT. Its protein product is CASRIYGDGNQPQHF.

This clonotype was detected only a few times. The chain uses TRBV7-2 and TRBJ2-3; TRBD2 matches 7 bases. This CDR3 region has 14 residues. J gave up 3 bases and V 8 bases, and 8 bases lay outside the gene matches. Germline CDR1 SGHTA, CDR2 FQGNSA. The CDR3 loop is CASDGREFTDTQYF. As DNA, the CDR3 is TGTGCCAGCGATGGGCGGGAGTTTACAGATACGCAGTATTTT. Variable domain in full (rest from reference TRBV7-2 and TRBJ2-3): GAGVSQSPSNKVTEKGKDVELRCDPISGHTALYWYRQSLGQGLEFLIYFQGNSAPDKSGLPSDRFSAERTGGSVSTLTIQRTQQEDSAVYLCASDGREFTDTQYFGPGTRLTVL.